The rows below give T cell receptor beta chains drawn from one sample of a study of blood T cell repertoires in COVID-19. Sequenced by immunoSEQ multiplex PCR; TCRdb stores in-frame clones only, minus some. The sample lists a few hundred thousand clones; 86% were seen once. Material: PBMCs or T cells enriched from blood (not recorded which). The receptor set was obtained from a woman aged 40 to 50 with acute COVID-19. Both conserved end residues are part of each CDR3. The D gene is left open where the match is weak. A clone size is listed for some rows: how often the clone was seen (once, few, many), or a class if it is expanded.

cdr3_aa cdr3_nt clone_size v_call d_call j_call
CASSPGQPQHF TGTGCCAGCAGCCCGGGGCAGCCCCAGCATTTT . TRBV14 . TRBJ1-5
CASSQLQGMSTEAFF TGTGCCAGCAGCCAACTACAGGGGATGAGCACTGAAGCTTTCTTT . TRBV7-9 TRBD1 TRBJ1-1
CASSFGQGLYNEQFF TGTGCCAGCAGCTTCGGACAGGGTTTGTACAATGAGCAGTTCTTC . TRBV7-9 TRBD1 TRBJ2-1
CASSAKGGERSSPLHF TGTGCCAGCAGCGCCAAAGGGGGAGAACGGAGTTCACCCCTCCACTTT . TRBV13 . TRBJ1-6
CAVTTGYGYTF TGTGCCGTGACCACAGGCTATGGCTACACCTTC . TRBV10-3 . TRBJ1-2
CASSPLGGLGTEAFF TGTGCCAGTAGTCCCCTCGGCGGCCTTGGGACTGAAGCTTTCTTT . TRBV19 . TRBJ1-1
CAIRRSTGDYGTDTQYF TGTGCCATCAGGAGGAGCACAGGGGATTACGGCACAGATACGCAGTATTTT once TRBV10-3 TRBD1 TRBJ2-3
CASSSRPRTGGSLGNTIYF TGTGCCAGCAGCTCGAGACCTCGGACAGGGGGCTCTTTGGGAAACACCATATATTTT . TRBV5-4 TRBD1 TRBJ1-3
CASSLGYPGGNYNEQFF TGTGCCAGCAGCTTAGGGTACCCGGGAGGGAATTACAATGAGCAGTTCTTC . TRBV7-8 TRBD2 TRBJ2-1
CASSELAGGLYEQYF TGTGCCAGCAGTGAATTGGCGGGAGGTTTATACGAGCAGTACTTC once TRBV2 TRBD2 TRBJ2-7
CASSLLERRRAFF TGTGCCAGCAGCTTGTTGGAGAGGCGGAGGGCTTTCTTT . TRBV5-6 . TRBJ1-1
CASSIGSGPKRIEKLFF TGTGCCAGTAGTATAGGGAGTGGCCCGAAGCGAATCGAAAAACTGTTTTTT . TRBV19 . TRBJ1-4
CASSPDGQGVGGYTF TGTGCCAGCAGCCCCGATGGACAGGGAGTGGGGGGCTACACCTTC . TRBV7-2 TRBD1 TRBJ1-2
CASSLGTGDQPQHF TGCGCCAGCAGCTTGGGGACAGGGGACCAGCCCCAGCATTTT . TRBV5-1 TRBD1 TRBJ1-5
CASSLTGNSNQPQHF TGTGCCAGCAGCTTAACGGGAAATAGCAATCAGCCCCAGCATTTT . TRBV7-2 . TRBJ1-5
CASSLGLLSSEQYF TGTGCCAGCAGCCTGGGACTTCTCTCGAGCGAGCAGTACTTC . TRBV9 . TRBJ2-7
CASSLAGGARLETQYF TGTGCCAGCAGCTTAGCGGGGGGGGCGCGGTTAGAGACCCAGTACTTC . TRBV7-2 . TRBJ2-5
CASRAAGGGPHPEQFF TGTGCCAGCAGAGCAGCTGGCGGGGGGCCCCACCCTGAGCAGTTCTTC . TRBV12-1 . TRBJ2-1
CASSLEGTSGTKQYF TGCGCCAGCAGCTTGGAAGGGACTAGCGGTACCAAGCAGTACTTC . TRBV5-1 TRBD2 TRBJ2-7
CASSFNAGMADTQYF TGTGCCAGCAGCTTTAACGCGGGGATGGCAGATACGCAGTATTTT once TRBV7-3 . TRBJ2-3
CASRKGGDYTEAFF TGTGCCAGCAGAAAAGGGGGCGATTATACTGAAGCTTTCTTT . TRBV6-5 TRBD1 TRBJ1-1
CASSLSGASTDTQYF TGTGCCAGCAGCTTAAGCGGGGCCAGCACAGATACGCAGTATTTT . TRBV11-3 TRBD2 TRBJ2-3
CASSPQGATEAFF TGTGCCAGCTCACCACAGGGGGCGACTGAAGCTTTCTTT . TRBV18 TRBD1 TRBJ1-1
CATRLSGASTDTQYF TGCGCCACCCGGCTAAGCGGTGCTAGCACAGATACGCAGTATTTT . TRBV5-1 . TRBJ2-3
CATSSIQSGIGGYTF TGTGCCACCAGCAGCATACAATCAGGGATCGGTGGCTACACCTTC . TRBV15 . TRBJ1-2
CATRKLRQIGEKLFF TGTGCCACCAGAAAACTCCGACAGATAGGGGAAAAACTGTTTTTT few TRBV15 . TRBJ1-4
CASSSDPGLAGGPRETQYF TGTGCCAGCAGCTCCGATCCGGGACTAGCGGGAGGGCCTAGAGAGACCCAGTACTTC once TRBV7-9 TRBD2 TRBJ2-5
CASSDRASSYNEQFF TGTGCCAGCAGCGACAGGGCTTCCTCCTACAATGAGCAGTTCTTC once TRBV7-2 TRBD1 TRBJ2-1
CASSPSGTDTQYF TGTGCCAGCAGCCCATCGGGGACAGATACGCAGTATTTT . TRBV28 . TRBJ2-3
CASRGTGGFGTEAFF TGTGCCAGCAGGGGGACAGGGGGCTTTGGCACTGAAGCTTTCTTT once TRBV6-5 TRBD1 TRBJ1-1
CATSRVWEGKINYGYTF TGTGCCACCAGCAGAGTTTGGGAGGGGAAGATTAACTATGGCTACACCTTC . TRBV15 . TRBJ1-2
CASSLKGLNYGYTF TGTGCCAGCAGTTTGAAGGGACTTAACTATGGCTACACCTTC . TRBV27 . TRBJ1-2
CASSPRGGPQETQYF TGTGCCAGCTCACCGAGGGGGGGACCACAAGAGACCCAGTACTTC . TRBV18 . TRBJ2-5
CASSLGNRVSGNTIYF TGCGCCAGCAGCTTGGGCAACAGGGTTTCTGGAAACACCATATATTTT . TRBV5-1 . TRBJ1-3
CASSAHGARMTRNEQFF TGTGCCAGCAGCGCCCATGGCGCACGCATGACAAGGAATGAGCAGTTCTTC . TRBV11-2 . TRBJ2-1
CATSRDQGTNSPLHF TGTGCCACCAGCAGAGATCAGGGTACCAATTCACCCCTCCACTTT . TRBV15 . TRBJ1-6
CASSQGQNTEAFF TGTGCCAGCAGCCAGGGACAGAACACTGAAGCTTTCTTT . TRBV3-1/TRBV3-2 . TRBJ1-1
CASSLTGLSSYEQYF TGCGCCAGCAGCTTGACAGGGCTTAGCTCCTACGAGCAGTACTTC . TRBV5-1 . TRBJ2-7
CASSSTGSSYEQYF TGTGCCAGCAGTTCTACAGGGAGCTCCTACGAGCAGTACTTC . TRBV6-2/TRBV6-3 . TRBJ2-7
CASSQVQGFTGAFF TGTGCCAGCAGCCAAGTTCAGGGATTCACCGGGGCTTTCTTT . TRBV3-1/TRBV3-2 . TRBJ1-1
CASSSPYDSSNQPQHF TGTGCCAGCAGTTCCCCCTACGACAGTAGCAATCAGCCCCAGCATTTT . TRBV27 . TRBJ1-5
CASSFTSGGTDTQYF TGTGCCAGCAGCTTCACTAGCGGGGGGACAGATACGCAGTATTTT . TRBV5-4 TRBD2 TRBJ2-3
CASSFPTAYTGELFF TGTGCCAGCAGTTTCCCGACAGCCTACACCGGGGAGCTGTTTTTT . TRBV6-2/TRBV6-3 . TRBJ2-2
CAISEKGDNEQFF TGTGCCATCAGTGAAAAGGGGGACAATGAGCAGTTCTTC . TRBV10-3 . TRBJ2-1
CASSPGLAGWSTDTQYF TGTGCCAGCAGCCCTGGACTAGCGGGGTGGAGCACAGATACGCAGTATTTT . TRBV9 TRBD2 TRBJ2-3
CASSIDRGSPYEQYF TGTGCCAGTAGTATAGACAGGGGGTCACCGTACGAGCAGTACTTC . TRBV19 TRBD1 TRBJ2-7
CASSSLTGIETEAFF TGTGCCAGCAGTTCGCTAACAGGGATTGAAACTGAAGCTTTCTTT . TRBV27 . TRBJ1-1
CASTFAGGPNQPQHF TGTGCCAGCACCTTTGCAGGGGGTCCAAATCAGCCCCAGCATTTT . TRBV28 TRBD1 TRBJ1-5
CASSLDPDSNIQYF TGTGCCAGCAGCTTAGACCCGGACAGTAACATTCAGTACTTC . TRBV13 . TRBJ2-4